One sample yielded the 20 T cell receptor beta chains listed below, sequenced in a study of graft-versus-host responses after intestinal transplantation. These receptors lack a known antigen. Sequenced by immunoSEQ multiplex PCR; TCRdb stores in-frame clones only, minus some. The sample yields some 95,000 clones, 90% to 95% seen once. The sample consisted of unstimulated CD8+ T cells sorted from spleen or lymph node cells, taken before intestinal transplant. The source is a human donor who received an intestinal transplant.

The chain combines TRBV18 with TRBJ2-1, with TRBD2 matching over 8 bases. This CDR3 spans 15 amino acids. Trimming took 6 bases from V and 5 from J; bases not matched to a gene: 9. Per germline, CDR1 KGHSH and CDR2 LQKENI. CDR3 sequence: CASSPEAGADNEQFF. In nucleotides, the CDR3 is TGTGCCAGCTCCCCGGAAGCGGGAGCGGACAATGAGCAGTTCTTC.

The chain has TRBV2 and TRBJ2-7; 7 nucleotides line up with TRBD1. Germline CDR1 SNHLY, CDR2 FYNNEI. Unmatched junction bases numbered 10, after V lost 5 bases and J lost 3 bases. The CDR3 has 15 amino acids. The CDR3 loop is CASSSLGTANYEQYF. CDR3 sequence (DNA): TGTGCCAGCAGTAGTTTAGGGACAGCTAACTACGAGCAGTACTTC.

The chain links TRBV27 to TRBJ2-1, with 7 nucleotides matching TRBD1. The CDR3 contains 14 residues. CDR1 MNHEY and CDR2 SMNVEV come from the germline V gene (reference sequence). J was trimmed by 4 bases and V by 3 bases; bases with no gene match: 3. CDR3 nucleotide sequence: TGTGCCAGCAGTTTGGTGGGACAGTACAATGAGCAGTTCTTC. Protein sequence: CASSLVGQYNEQFF.

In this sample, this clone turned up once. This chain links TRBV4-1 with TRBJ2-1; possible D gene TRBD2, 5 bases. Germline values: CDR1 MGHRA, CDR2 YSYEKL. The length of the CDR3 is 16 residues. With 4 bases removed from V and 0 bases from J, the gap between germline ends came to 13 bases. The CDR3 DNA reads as TGCGCCAGCAGCCCTCACGGGGTTAGCTCCTACAATGAGCAGTTCTTC. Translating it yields CASSPHGVSSYNEQFF.

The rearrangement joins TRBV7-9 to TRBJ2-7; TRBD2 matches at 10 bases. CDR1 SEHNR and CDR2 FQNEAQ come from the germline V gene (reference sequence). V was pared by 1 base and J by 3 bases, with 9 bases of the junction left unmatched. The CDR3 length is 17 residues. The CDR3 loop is CASSLEASGRFFYEQYF. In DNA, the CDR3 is TGTGCCAGCAGCTTAGAGGCTAGCGGGAGATTTTTCTACGAGCAGTACTTC.

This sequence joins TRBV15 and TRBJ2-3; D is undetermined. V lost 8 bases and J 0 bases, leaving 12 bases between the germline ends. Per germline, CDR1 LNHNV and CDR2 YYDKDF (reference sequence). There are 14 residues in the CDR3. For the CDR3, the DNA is TGTGCCACCGGCCCGGGTAGAAGCACAGATACGCAGTATTTT. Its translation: CATGPGRSTDTQYF.

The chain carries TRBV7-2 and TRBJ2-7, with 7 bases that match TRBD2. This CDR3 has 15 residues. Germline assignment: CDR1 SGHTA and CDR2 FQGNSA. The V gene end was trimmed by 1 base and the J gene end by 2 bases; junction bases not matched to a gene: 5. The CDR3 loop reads CASSLGWGGTYEQYF. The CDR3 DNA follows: TGTGCCAGCAGCTTAGGTTGGGGGGGGACCTACGAGCAGTACTTC.

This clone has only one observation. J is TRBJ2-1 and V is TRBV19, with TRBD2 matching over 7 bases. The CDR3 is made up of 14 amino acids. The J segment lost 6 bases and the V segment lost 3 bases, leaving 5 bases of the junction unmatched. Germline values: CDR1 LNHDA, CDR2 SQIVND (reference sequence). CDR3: CASSMGGSGNEQFF. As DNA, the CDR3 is TGTGCCAGTAGTATGGGGGGGTCCGGCAATGAGCAGTTCTTC.

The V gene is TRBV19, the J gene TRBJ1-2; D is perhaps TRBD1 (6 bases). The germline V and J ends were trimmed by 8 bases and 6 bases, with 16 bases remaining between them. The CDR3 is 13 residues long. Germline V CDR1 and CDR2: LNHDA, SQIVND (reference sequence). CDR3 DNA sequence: TGTGCCAGTCGAGAGGGGGGGGTGGATGGCTACACCTTC. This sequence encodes CASREGGVDGYTF. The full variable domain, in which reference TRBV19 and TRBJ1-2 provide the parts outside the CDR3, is DGGITQSPKYLFRKEGQNVTLSCEQNLNHDAMYWYRQDPGQGLRLIYYSQIVNDFQKGDIAEGYSVSREKKESFPLTVTSAQKNPTAFYLCASREGGVDGYTFGSGTRLTVV.

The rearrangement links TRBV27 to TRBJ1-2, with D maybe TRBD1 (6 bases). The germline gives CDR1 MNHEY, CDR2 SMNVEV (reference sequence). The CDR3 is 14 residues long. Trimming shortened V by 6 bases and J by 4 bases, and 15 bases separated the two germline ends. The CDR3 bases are TGTGCCAGCAGACCGAGGGGGGGGTCCTATGGCTACACCTTC. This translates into CASRPRGGSYGYTF.

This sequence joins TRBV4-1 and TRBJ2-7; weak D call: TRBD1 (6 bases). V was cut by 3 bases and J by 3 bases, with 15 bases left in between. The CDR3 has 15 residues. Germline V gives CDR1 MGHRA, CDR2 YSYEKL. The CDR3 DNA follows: TGCGCCAGCAGCCAGGAAAACAGGGAAGGCTACGAGCAGTACTTC. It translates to CASSQENREGYEQYF.

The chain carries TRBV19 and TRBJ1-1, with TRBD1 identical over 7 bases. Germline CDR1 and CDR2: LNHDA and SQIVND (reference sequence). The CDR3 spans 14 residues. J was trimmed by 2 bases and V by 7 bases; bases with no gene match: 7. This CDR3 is CASTRRDRNTEAFF. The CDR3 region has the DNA TGTGCCAGTACCAGACGGGACAGAAACACTGAAGCTTTCTTT.

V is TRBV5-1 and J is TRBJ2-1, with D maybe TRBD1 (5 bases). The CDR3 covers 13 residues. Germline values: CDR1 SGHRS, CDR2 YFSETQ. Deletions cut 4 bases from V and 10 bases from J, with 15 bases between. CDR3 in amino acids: CASSLKGAEEQFF. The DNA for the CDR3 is TGCGCCAGCAGCCTCAAAGGGGCGGAGGAGCAGTTCTTC.

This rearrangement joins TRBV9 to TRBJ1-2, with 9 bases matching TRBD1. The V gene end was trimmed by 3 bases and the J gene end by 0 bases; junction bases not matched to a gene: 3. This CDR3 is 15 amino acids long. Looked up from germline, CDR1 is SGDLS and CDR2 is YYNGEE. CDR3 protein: CASSAGQGPNYGYTF. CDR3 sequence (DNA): TGTGCCAGCAGCGCAGGACAGGGGCCTAACTATGGCTACACCTTC.

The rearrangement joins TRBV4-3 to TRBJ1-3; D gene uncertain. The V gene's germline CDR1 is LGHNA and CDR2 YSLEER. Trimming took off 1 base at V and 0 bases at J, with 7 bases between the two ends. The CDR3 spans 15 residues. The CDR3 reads CASSQARGSGNTIYF. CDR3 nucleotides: TGCGCCAGCAGCCAAGCACGAGGCTCTGGAAACACCATATATTTT.

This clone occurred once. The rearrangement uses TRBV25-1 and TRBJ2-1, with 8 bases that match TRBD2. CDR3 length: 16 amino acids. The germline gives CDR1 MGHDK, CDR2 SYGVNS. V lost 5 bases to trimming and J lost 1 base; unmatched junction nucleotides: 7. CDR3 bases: TGTGCCAGCAGTCTAATCGGGGGGGCTTCCTACAATGAGCAGTTCTTC. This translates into CASSLIGGASYNEQFF.

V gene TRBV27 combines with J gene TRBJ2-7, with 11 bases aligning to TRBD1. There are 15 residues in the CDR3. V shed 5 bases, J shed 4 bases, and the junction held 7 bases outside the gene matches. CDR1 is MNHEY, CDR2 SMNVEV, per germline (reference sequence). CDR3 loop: CASSHGTGGSYEQYF. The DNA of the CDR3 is TGTGCCAGCAGTCACGGGACAGGGGGATCATACGAGCAGTACTTC.

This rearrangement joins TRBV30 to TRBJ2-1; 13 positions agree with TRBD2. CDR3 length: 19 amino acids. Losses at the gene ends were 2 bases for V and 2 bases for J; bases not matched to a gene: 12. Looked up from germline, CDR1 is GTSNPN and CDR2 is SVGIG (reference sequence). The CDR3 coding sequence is TGTGCCTGGAGTTTGGGACTAGCGGGATCCACAGTCCCCTACAATGAGCAGTTCTTC. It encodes CAWSLGLAGSTVPYNEQFF.

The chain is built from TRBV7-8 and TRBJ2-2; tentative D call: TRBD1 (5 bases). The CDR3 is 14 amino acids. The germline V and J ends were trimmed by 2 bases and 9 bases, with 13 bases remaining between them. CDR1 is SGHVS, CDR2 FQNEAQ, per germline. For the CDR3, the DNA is TGTGCCAGCAGCTTATCTGCAAGGGGAAGGGAGCTGTTTTTT. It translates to CASSLSARGRELFF.

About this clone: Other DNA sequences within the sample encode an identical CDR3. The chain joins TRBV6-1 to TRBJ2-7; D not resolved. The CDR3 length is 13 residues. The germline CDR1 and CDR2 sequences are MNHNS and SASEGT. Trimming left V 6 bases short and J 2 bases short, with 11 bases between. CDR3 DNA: TGTGCCAGCAGCCCCAGGCAGCCCTACGAGCAGTACTTC. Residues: CASSPRQPYEQYF.